The next 20 T cell receptor beta chains were all read from a single sample in a study of CXCR3-negative and CXCR3-positive naive CD8 T cells. The study, taken as a whole, reports: When CXCR3-positive naive cells were set against CXCR3-negative naive cells, the former had more hydrophobic TRB CDR3s.

The TRB libraries of cDNA were built by UMI-labeled 5' RACE. TCRdb processed the 5' RACE reads again and assigns one entry to each CDR3 protein, with no DNA. The sample spans about 150,000 distinct CDR3 sequences; the ten largest clones claim 0.45% to 0.55%. The antigens of these receptors remain unknown. The sequenced sample was naive CXCR3+ CD8+ T cells from blood. Stated subset: CD45RO-CCR7+CD27+CD95- naive CD8+ T cells expressing CXCR3 (TNR3+). Every receptor here comes from a human donor in good health. Some clones in this sample may be carry-over from other donors' samples.

The J gene is TRBJ1-1, the V gene TRBV7-9. The V gene's germline CDR1 is SEHNR and CDR2 FQNEAQ (reference sequence). This CDR3 is 12 amino acids long. The CDR3 here is CASSLGVTEAFF.

The V and J genes are TRBV4-1 and TRBJ2-5; TCRdb outputs TRBD1, but without DNA this stays unchecked. The CDR3 extends over 16 amino acids. Germline assignment: CDR1 MGHRA and CDR2 YSYEKL. CDR3 region: CASSPHRGDTLGTQYF.

The chain is built from TRBV15 and TRBJ2-5; TCRdb picks TRBD2, but there is no DNA to check that call. Germline V gene data show CDR1 as LNHNV and CDR2 as YYDKDF (reference sequence). This CDR3 has 18 residues. The chain's CDR3 is CATSREILAGGLQETQYF.

The chain joins TRBV29-1 to TRBJ2-5; with no DNA, the TCRdb D assignment of TRBD1 cannot be verified. Germline CDR1 reads SQVTM; CDR2 reads ANQGSEA. The CDR3 has 15 residues. The CDR3 is CSVELPGQGEETQYF.

The gene calls are TRBV29-1 and TRBJ1-4. This CDR3 has 15 residues. Germline CDR1 reads SQVTM; CDR2 reads ANQGSEA. This CDR3 is CSVEGMGATNEKLFF.

This chain joins TRBV7-6 and TRBJ2-1; TCRdb calls TRBD1, which cannot be checked without DNA. Germline V gene sequence: CDR1 SGHVS, CDR2 FNYEAQ. The CDR3 extends over 17 amino acids. CDR3 in amino acids: CASSLVSGAPFYNEQFF.

The rearrangement uses TRBV29-1 and TRBJ2-1; TCRdb indicates TRBD1, and absent DNA this call remains unverified. Germline lookup yields CDR1 SQVTM and CDR2 ANQGSEA. This CDR3 has 12 amino acids. CDR3 protein: CSGYGQDLSQFF.

This CDR3 is CASSPDYNEKLFF. This chain connects TRBV10-2 to TRBJ1-4. This CDR3 region has 13 residues. Germline CDR1 WSHSY, CDR2 SAAADI.

The chain employs TRBV12-3 or TRBV12-4 and TRBJ1-1; TCRdb picks TRBD1, but there is no DNA to check that call. This CDR3 contains 13 residues. CDR3: CASSSDREVEAFF.

This chain uses TRBV12-3 or TRBV12-4 with TRBJ2-2; TCRdb gives TRBD2 as the D gene, but with no DNA this cannot be confirmed. This CDR3 is 16 amino acids long. CDR3 region: CASSLGAGGNTGELFF.

The V call is TRBV28, the J call TRBJ2-2; TCRdb calls TRBD1, which cannot be checked without DNA. The germline CDR1 and CDR2 sequences are MDHEN and SYDVKM. The CDR3 contains 14 residues. CDR3 sequence reads: CATTGTEYTGELFF.

V usage is TRBV12-3 or TRBV12-4 and J usage is TRBJ1-5; TCRdb reports TRBD1, a call that lacks DNA to check it against. The length of the CDR3 is 11 residues. The CDR3 spells CASSRGEPQHF.

This chain connects TRBV7-9 to TRBJ1-6; TCRdb's assignment of TRBD1 cannot be checked, as there is no DNA. Germline values: CDR1 SEHNR, CDR2 FQNEAQ (reference sequence). The CDR3 covers 12 residues. CDR3 sequence reads: CASSSRASPLHF. Full variable domain (missing parts from reference TRBV7-9 and TRBJ1-6): DTGVSQNPRHKITKRGQNVTFRCDPISEHNRLYWYRQTLGQGPEFLTYFQNEAQLEKSRLLSDRFSAERPKGSFSTLEIQRTEQGDSAMYLCASSSRASPLHFGNGTRLTVT.

The rearrangement joins TRBV12-3 or TRBV12-4 to TRBJ2-7; TCRdb returns TRBD1, unconfirmable since there is no DNA. CDR3 length equals 13 residues. CDR3 loop: CASSFPQGYEQYF.

The CDR3 region is CATSGGTHYEQYF. The V call is TRBV15, the J call TRBJ2-7; the TRBD1 assignment by TCRdb is unverifiable without DNA. This CDR3 spans 13 amino acids. Germline V gene lookup returns CDR1 LNHNV and CDR2 YYDKDF (reference sequence).

The genes are TRBV29-1 and TRBJ1-2; TCRdb proposes TRBD1, but this gene call is untestable without DNA. The CDR3 length is 12 residues. Germline lookup yields CDR1 SQVTM and CDR2 ANQGSEA. The CDR3 protein is CSVPQGYYGYTF.

This chain joins TRBV7-6 and TRBJ2-1; checking the TCRdb D call of TRBD2 is not possible without DNA. This CDR3 contains 18 residues. Germline V CDR1 and CDR2: SGHVS, FNYEAQ. The CDR3: CASSLGLAGALVYNEQFF. The full variable domain, with the rest looked up from reference TRBV7-6 and TRBJ2-1, is GAGVSQSPRYKVTKRGQDVALRCDPISGHVSLYWYRQALGQGPEFLTYFNYEAQQDKSGLPNDRFSAERPEGSISTLTIQRTEQRDSAMYRCASSLGLAGALVYNEQFFGPGTRLTVL.

V usage is TRBV10-3 and J usage is TRBJ1-5; TCRdb calls TRBD1, which cannot be checked without DNA. The CDR3 is 17 residues long. Germline V gives CDR1 ENHRY, CDR2 SYGVKD. CDR3 amino acids: CAISESFISGASQPQHF.

V usage is TRBV7-9 and J usage is TRBJ2-5; TCRdb picks TRBD1, but there is no DNA to check that call. From germline, CDR1 is SEHNR and CDR2 FQNEAQ (reference sequence). The CDR3 sequence is 16 residues long. The CDR3 sequence: CASSLGTGVFQETQYF.

J is TRBJ2-7 and V is TRBV29-1; the D call from TCRdb, TRBD2, cannot be confirmed without DNA. Germline loops: CDR1 SQVTM, CDR2 ANQGSEA. The CDR3 is 15 amino acids. This CDR3 reads CSVERLAGASYEQYF.